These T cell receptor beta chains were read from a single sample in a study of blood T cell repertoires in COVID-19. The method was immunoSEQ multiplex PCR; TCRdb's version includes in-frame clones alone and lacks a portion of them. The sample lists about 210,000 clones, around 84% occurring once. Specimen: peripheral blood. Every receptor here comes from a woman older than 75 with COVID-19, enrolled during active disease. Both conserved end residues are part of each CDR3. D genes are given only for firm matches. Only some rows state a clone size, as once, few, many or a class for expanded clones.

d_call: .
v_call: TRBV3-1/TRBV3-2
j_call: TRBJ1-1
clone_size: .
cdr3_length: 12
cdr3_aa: CASSQVRGEAFF
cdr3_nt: TGTGCCAGCAGCCAGGTAAGAGGTGAAGCTTTCTTT

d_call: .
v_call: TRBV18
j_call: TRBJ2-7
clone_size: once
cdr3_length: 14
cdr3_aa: CASSLDRNSYEQYF
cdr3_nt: TGTGCCAGCTCCCTTGACAGGAATTCCTACGAGCAGTACTTC

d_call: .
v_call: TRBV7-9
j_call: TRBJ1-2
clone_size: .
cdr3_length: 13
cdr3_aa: CASSLDGGLGYTF
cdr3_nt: TGTGCCAGCAGCTTAGACGGGGGACTTGGCTACACCTTC

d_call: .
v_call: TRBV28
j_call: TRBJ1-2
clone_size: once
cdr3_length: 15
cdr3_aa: CASSPPRAGGGGYTF
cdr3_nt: TGTGCCAGCAGTCCCCCCAGGGCAGGCGGTGGTGGCTACACCTTC

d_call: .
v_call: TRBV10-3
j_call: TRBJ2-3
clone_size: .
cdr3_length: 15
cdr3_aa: CAIRRDNGGTDTQYF
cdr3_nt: TGTGCCATCCGTAGGGACAACGGAGGAACAGATACGCAGTATTTT

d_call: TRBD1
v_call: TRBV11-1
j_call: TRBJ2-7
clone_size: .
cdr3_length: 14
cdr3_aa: CASSQRGQYYEQYF
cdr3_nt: TGTGCCAGCAGCCAGAGGGGACAGTACTACGAGCAGTACTTC

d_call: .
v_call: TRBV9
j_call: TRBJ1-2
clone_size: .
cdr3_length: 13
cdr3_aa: CASSPTGSYGYTF
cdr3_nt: TGTGCCAGCAGCCCTACAGGGTCCTATGGCTACACCTTC

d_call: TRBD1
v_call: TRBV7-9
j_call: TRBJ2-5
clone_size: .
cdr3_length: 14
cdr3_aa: CASSVGQGKETQYF
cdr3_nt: TGTGCCAGCAGCGTAGGACAGGGAAAAGAGACCCAGTACTTC

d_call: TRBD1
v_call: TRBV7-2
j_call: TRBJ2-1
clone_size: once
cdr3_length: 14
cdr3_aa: CASSFTGANNEQFF
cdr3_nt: TGTGCCAGCAGCTTCACAGGGGCGAACAATGAGCAGTTCTTC

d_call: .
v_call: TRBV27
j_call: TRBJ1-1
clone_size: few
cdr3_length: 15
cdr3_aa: CASSVLTEQGTEAFF
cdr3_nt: TGTGCCAGCAGTGTACTGACAGAGCAGGGCACTGAAGCTTTCTTT

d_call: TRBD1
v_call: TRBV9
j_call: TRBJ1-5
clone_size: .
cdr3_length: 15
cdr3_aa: CASSVGTGAAQPQHF
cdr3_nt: TGTGCCAGCAGCGTAGGGACAGGGGCGGCTCAGCCCCAGCATTTT

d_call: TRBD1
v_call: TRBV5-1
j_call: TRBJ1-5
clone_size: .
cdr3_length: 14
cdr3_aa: CASSLESGGQPQHF
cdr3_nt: TGCGCCAGCAGCTTGGAGTCAGGGGGTCAGCCCCAGCATTTT

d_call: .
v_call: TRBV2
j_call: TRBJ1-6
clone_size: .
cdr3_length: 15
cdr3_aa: CASSENRSNNSPLHF
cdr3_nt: TGTGCCAGCAGTGAAAACAGGAGCAATAATTCACCCCTCCACTTT

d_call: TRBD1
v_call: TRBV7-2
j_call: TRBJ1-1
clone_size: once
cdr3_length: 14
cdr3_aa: CASSKTGGPYEAFF
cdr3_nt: TGTGCCAGCAGTAAGACAGGGGGCCCTTATGAAGCTTTCTTT

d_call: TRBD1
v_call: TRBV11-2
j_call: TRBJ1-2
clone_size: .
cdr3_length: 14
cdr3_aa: CASSLGQGAYGYTF
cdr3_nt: TGTGCCAGCAGCTTGGGACAGGGGGCGTATGGCTACACCTTC

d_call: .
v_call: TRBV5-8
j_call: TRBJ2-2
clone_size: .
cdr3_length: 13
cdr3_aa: CASLRGETGELFF
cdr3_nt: TGTGCCAGCCTCAGGGGTGAGACCGGGGAGCTGTTTTTT

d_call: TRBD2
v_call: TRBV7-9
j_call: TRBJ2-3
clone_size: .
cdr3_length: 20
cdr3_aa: CASSTYPGTSGGASADTQYF
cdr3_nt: TGTGCCAGCAGCACATATCCCGGGACTAGCGGGGGGGCCTCGGCAGATACGCAGTATTTT

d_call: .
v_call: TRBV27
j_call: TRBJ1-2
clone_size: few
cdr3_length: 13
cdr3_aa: CASSFREGYGYTF
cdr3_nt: TGTGCCAGCAGTTTCAGGGAGGGGTATGGCTACACCTTC

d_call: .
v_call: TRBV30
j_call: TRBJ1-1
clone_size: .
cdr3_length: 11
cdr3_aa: CAWSVQVEAFF
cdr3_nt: TGTGCCTGGAGTGTACAGGTTGAAGCTTTCTTT

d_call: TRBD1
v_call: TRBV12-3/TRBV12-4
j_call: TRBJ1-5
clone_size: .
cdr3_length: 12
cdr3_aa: CASGRGFQPQHF
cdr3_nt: TGTGCCAGCGGCAGGGGGTTCCAGCCCCAGCATTTT

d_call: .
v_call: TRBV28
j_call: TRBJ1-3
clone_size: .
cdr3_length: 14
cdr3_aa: CASSLQGWGNTIYF
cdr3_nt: TGTGCCAGCAGTTTACAGGGTTGGGGAAACACCATATATTTT

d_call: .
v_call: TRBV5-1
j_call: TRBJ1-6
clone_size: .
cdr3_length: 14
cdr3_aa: CASSLEEVNSPLHF
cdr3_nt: TGCGCCAGCAGCTTGGAGGAGGTTAATTCACCCCTCCACTTT

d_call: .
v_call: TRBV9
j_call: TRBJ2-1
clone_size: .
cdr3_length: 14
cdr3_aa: CASSVDPGYNEQFF
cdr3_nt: TGTGCCAGCAGCGTAGATCCGGGGTACAATGAGCAGTTCTTC